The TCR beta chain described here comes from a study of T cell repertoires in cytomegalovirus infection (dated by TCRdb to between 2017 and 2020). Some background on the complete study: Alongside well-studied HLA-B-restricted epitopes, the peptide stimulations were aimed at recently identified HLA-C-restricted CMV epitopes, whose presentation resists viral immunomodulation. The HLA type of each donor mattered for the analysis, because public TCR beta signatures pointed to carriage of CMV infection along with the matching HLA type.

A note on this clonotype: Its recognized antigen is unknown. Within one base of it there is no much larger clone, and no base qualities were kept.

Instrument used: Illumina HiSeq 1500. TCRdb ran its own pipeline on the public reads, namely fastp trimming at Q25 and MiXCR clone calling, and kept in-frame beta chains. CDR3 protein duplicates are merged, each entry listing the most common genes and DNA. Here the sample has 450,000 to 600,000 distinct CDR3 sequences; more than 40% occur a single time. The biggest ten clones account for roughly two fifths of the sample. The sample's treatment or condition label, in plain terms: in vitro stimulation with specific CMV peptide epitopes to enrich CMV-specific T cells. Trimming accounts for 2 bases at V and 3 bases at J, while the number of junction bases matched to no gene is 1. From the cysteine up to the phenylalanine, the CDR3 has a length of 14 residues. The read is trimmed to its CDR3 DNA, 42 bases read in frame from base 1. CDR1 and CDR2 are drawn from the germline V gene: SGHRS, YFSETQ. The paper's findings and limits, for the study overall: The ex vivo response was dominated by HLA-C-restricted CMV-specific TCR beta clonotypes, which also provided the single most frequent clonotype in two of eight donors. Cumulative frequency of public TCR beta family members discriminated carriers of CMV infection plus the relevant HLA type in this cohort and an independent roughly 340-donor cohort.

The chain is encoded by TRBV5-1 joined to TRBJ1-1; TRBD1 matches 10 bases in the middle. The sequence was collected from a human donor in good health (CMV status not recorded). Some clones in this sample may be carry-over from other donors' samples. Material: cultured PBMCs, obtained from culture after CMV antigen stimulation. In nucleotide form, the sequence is TGCGCCAGCAGCTTTGGACAGGGGGACACTGAAGCTTTCTTT. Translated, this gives CASSFGQGDTEAFF.